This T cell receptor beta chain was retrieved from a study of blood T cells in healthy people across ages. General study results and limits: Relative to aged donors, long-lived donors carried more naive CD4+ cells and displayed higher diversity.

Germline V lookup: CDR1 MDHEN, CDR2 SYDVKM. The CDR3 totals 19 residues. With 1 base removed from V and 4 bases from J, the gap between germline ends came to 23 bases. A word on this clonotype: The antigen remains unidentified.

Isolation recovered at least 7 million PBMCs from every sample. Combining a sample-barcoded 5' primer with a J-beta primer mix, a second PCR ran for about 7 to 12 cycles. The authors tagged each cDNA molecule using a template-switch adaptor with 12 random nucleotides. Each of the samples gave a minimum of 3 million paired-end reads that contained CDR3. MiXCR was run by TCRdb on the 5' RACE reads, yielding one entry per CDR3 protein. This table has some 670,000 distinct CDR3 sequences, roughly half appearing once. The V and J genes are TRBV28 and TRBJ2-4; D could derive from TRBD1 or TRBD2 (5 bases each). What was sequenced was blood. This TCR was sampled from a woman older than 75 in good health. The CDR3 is CASSLLGHGEGQTKNIQYF. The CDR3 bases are TGTGCCAGCAGTTTATTGGGCCATGGCGAGGGGCAGACGAAAAACATTCAGTACTTC.